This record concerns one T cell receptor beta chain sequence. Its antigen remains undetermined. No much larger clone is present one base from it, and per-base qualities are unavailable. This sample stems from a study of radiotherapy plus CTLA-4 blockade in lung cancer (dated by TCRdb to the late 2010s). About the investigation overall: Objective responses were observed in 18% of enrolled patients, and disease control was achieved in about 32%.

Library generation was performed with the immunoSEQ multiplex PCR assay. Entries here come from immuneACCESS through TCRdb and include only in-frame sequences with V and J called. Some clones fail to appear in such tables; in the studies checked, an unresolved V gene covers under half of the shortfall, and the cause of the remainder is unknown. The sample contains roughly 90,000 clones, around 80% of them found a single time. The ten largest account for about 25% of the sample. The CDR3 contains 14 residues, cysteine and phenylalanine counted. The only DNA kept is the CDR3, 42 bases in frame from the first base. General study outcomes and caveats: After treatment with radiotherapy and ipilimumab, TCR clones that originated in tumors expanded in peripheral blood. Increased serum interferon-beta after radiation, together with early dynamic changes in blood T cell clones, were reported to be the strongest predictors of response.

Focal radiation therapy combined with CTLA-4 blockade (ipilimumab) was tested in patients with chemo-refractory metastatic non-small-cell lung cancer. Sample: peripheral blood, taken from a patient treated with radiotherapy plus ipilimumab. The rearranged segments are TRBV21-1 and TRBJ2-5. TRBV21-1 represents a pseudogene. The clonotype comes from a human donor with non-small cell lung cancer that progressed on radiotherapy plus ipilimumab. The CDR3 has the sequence CASSNVGEQETQYF. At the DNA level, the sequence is TGTGCCAGCAGCAATGTGGGGGAACAAGAGACCCAGTACTTC.